This TCR beta chain was identified in a study of monozygotic twins with inflammatory bowel disease. Overall study findings and caveats: With others, IBD patients shared fewer clonotypes than healthy twins did, especially with disease activity. The results supported no single strong signal or clonotype associated with IBD.

As for this clonotype: Its target is not known.

Each sample had eight separate cDNA synthesis reactions. TCRdb reprocessed the 5' RACE reads; each CDR3 protein has one entry and no DNA is given. The listing records some 200,000 distinct CDR3 sequences. Donors each contributed one blood sample measuring about 2.5 ml. Germline lookup yields CDR1 LGHNA and CDR2 YNFKEQ. The length of the CDR3 is 13 residues. The TCR was taken from a human donor with ulcerative colitis or Crohn's disease, or a healthy co-twin of an affected twin (not recorded which). This sequence joins TRBV4-2 and TRBJ2-5. Sequencing was carried out using blood. The CDR3 protein is CASSQQTSETQYF.